The 6 T cell receptor beta chains listed next were all sequenced from one sample in a study of T-cell reconstitution after alpha-beta-depleted transplantation in children. Preparation of the TCRbeta library used unique molecular identifiers. TCRdb passed the PCR reads through MiXCR, listing each CDR3 protein once. Seen here are tens of thousands of distinct CDR3 sequences, approximately 6.5% observed once, and the top ten hold 20% to 30%. For these TCRs, the target antigens are not known. General study findings and limits: Reportedly, alpha-beta T cells present about two months post-transplant originated from several hundred expanded clones of graft origin.

The specimen was peripheral blood, collected 60 days after TCRalphabeta/CD19-depleted stem cell transplant. These receptors were taken from a child under two years old who had a stem cell transplant for acute myeloid leukemia, so the T cells may come from the graft donor.

In its sample, this clonotype was seen many times. The V gene is TRBV4-3, the J gene TRBJ1-1; tentative D call: TRBD1 (6 bases). From germline, CDR1 is LGHNA and CDR2 YSLEER. The CDR3 extends over 15 amino acids. V shed 0 bases and J shed 5 bases, with 13 bases lying between them. CDR3 loop: CASSQDGLRGTEAFF. The CDR3 DNA reads TGCGCCAGCAGCCAAGATGGACTCAGGGGAACTGAAGCTTTCTTT.

This clonotype has ten or more counts. This rearrangement joins TRBV15 to TRBJ2-3, with D perhaps matching TRBD1 (6 bases). Trimming took off 1 base at V and 1 base at J, with 9 bases between the two ends. Germline-derived CDR1 and CDR2 are LNHNV and YYDKDF (reference sequence). The CDR3 is 15 amino acids. The CDR3 is CATSRVTGRTDTQYF. The CDR3 DNA is TGTGCCACCAGCAGAGTTACAGGGCGCACAGATACGCAGTATTTT.

Many counts were recorded for this clonotype. The chain is built from TRBV28 and TRBJ1-6; D unresolved. CDR1 is MDHEN and CDR2 is SYDVKM in the germline V gene. This CDR3 has 13 amino acids. V was trimmed by 5 bases and J by 14 bases, leaving 16 bases between them. The CDR3 nucleotides are TGTGCCAGCAGTCCGGAGCCGAGCCCTTCCCTCCACTTT. It yields the protein CASSPEPSPSLHF.

The table lists this clonotype with many counts. The chain joins TRBV9 to TRBJ2-1; 13 bases map to TRBD2. The germline CDR1 and CDR2 sequences are SGDLS and YYNGEE. The CDR3 sequence is 13 residues long. V trimming: 4 bases; J trimming: 11 bases; junction bases outside the gene matches: 3. The CDR3 here is CASSPGLAGQQFF. DNA of the CDR3: TGTGCCAGCAGCCCGGGACTAGCGGGGCAGCAGTTCTTC.

This clonotype has just a few counts. The rearrangement joins TRBV7-9 to TRBJ1-1; 8 bases fit TRBD1. CDR3 length equals 15 residues. V shed 3 bases and J 3 bases; nucleotides not matched to a gene: 6. CDR1 and CDR2 from the germline V gene are SEHNR and FQNEAQ (reference sequence). The CDR3 nucleotides are TGTGCCAGCAGCTTCGCAGGGGGCGCAGACACTGAAGCTTTCTTT. Its protein is CASSFAGGADTEAFF.

This clonotype showed up many times. The DNA of the CDR3 is TGCGCCAGCGGCAGGGGGCGAGCAGAGACCCAGTACTTC. Its translation is CASGRGRAETQYF. The chain links TRBV4-3 to TRBJ2-5; the match to TRBD1 covers 8 bases. This CDR3 spans 13 amino acids. V gave up 8 bases and J gave up 4 bases; unmatched junction bases: 6. The germline CDR1 and CDR2 sequences are LGHNA and YSLEER.